One T cell receptor (beta chain) is described in this entry. Its binding antigen is unknown. No base quality information exists; no much larger clone differs at one position. The junction carries 9 bases between V and J, which are trimmed by 0 bases and 6 bases respectively. CDR1 is given as SGDLS and CDR2 as YYNGEE, both from the germline V gene. Reading from cysteine to phenylalanine, the CDR3 counts 13 amino acids. The entry retains the CDR3 DNA only, 39 bases that are in frame from base 1. This sample is drawn from a study of PD-1 blockade in mismatch repair-deficient tumors (dated by TCRdb to between 2016 and 2019). Notes on the research overall: The trial enrolled some 90 consecutive patients with 12 mismatch repair-deficient cancer types between late 2013 and late 2016, all previously treated and progressing. Tumor-associated T cell clones were tracked in the peripheral blood of patients responding to PD-1 blockade by deep sequencing of TCR CDR3 regions. Study-wide conclusions, independent of this receptor: Clones residing in the tumor, which were often undetectable in blood before treatment, expanded quickly after pembrolizumab and then contracted, generally before radiologic responses.

Libraries were constructed by the immunoSEQ multiplex PCR assay. The immuneACCESS repertoire file appears here via TCRdb, limited to in-frame rearrangements. These files lack a portion of the clones; in checked studies, under half of the deficit traces to unresolved V genes, and the cause of the others is not known. Counted in this sample were about 51,000 clones; over 65% of them appeared once. The leading ten clones occupy 2.5% to 4% of the sample. Mismatch repair deficiency was established in every enrolled patient by polymerase chain reaction or immunohistochemistry. TCR sequencing was carried out for three patients who responded to pembrolizumab therapy. Pembrolizumab PD-1 blockade was prospectively tested in advanced mismatch repair-deficient cancers, regardless of tissue of origin, in the phase II trial. Peripheral blood T cell samples were gathered serially, both before PD-1 blockade started and at multiple time points afterward. The timing of each blood sample was reported as weeks after the first dose of pembrolizumab.

This specimen consisted of peripheral blood, obtained 4 weeks after starting pembrolizumab. The clonotype comes from an adult with mismatch repair-deficient cancer. This chain is built from TRBV9 and TRBJ1-2; no confident D gene assignment can be made. The bases read TGTGCCAGCAGCGTAGGAGAACTCCATGGCTACACCTTC. This yields the protein CASSVGELHGYTF.